Following are 26 T cell receptor beta chains from one sample sequenced in a study of control samples from healthy donors and cancer patients. Repertoires were generated with immunoSEQ multiplex PCR, while TCRdb's copy carries only in-frame clones and drops some. Of approximately 150,000 clones in the sample, roughly nine tenths were seen once. Sequenced material: blood. The receptors shown here come from a woman younger than 45 in good health.

The V gene is TRBV30, the J gene TRBJ2-5, with D tentatively TRBD1 (5 bases). This CDR3 has 13 amino acids. V was trimmed by 4 bases and J by 4 bases, leaving 13 bases between them. CDR1 is GTSNPN, CDR2 SVGIG, per germline (reference sequence). The CDR3 region is CAWTRRVRETQYF. CDR3 bases: TGTGCCTGGACCCGCAGGGTTCGAGAGACCCAGTACTTC. Drawing the rest from reference TRBV30 and TRBJ2-5, the complete variable domain is SQTIHQWPATLVQPVGSPLSLECTVEGTSNPNLYWYRQAAGRGLQLLFYSVGIGQISSEVPQNLSASRPQDRQFILSSKKLLLSDSGFYLCAWTRRVRETQYFGPGTRLLVL.

The rearrangement links TRBV6-2 or TRBV6-3 to TRBJ2-7; the match to TRBD2 covers 13 bases. Germline V gene sequence: CDR1 MNHEY, CDR2 SVGEGT. This CDR3 spans 17 amino acids. Germline trimming cut 5 bases from V and 2 bases from J; bases unmatched to any gene: 9. The CDR3 loop is CASSLRTSGSPPYEQYF. The CDR3 DNA is TGTGCCAGCAGTCTCCGGACTAGCGGGAGTCCCCCCTACGAGCAGTACTTC.

The V call is TRBV6-4, the J call TRBJ2-1; 7 bases line up with TRBD2. The CDR3 consists of 14 residues. Germline V gene sequence: CDR1 MRHNA, CDR2 SNTAGT. The trim removed 3 bases at V and 3 bases at J, leaving 2 bases unmatched. This CDR3 reads CASSDGGSYNEQFF. CDR3 bases: TGTGCCAGCAGTGATGGCGGGAGCTACAATGAGCAGTTCTTC.

CDR3 nucleotide sequence: TGTGCCAGCAGTTTTCGGAAAGATCAGCCCCAGCATTTT. Protein product: CASSFRKDQPQHF. J is TRBJ1-5 and V is TRBV12-3 or TRBV12-4, with unresolved D. The CDR3 length is 13 residues. The V and J ends lost 3 bases and 5 bases respectively, with 8 bases between them.

This clone was seen once. The chain couples TRBV10-1 to TRBJ2-1, with TRBD2 as a possible D gene (5 bases). CDR3 size: 15 residues. Trimming cost V 2 bases and J 8 bases, with 16 bases left between them. Germline V gene data show CDR1 as WNHNN and CDR2 as SYGVQD (reference sequence). In DNA form, the CDR3 reads TGCGCCAGCAGTGAGCAGTTGAGGGTTCCCGATGAGCAGTTCTTC. It specifies CASSEQLRVPDEQFF.

The V gene is TRBV30, the J gene TRBJ1-1; D perhaps matches TRBD1 (5 bases). Germline V gene sequence: CDR1 GTSNPN, CDR2 SVGIG (reference sequence). This CDR3 comprises 12 residues. V dropped 3 bases and J dropped 1 base, with 6 bases sitting between them. CDR3 nucleotide sequence: TGTGCCTGGAGAAGGGGGAACACTGAAGCTTTCTTT. Its translation is CAWRRGNTEAFF. Variable domain in full (rest from reference TRBV30 and TRBJ1-1): SQTIHQWPATLVQPVGSPLSLECTVEGTSNPNLYWYRQAAGRGLQLLFYSVGIGQISSEVPQNLSASRPQDRQFILSSKKLLLSDSGFYLCAWRRGNTEAFFGQGTRLTVV.

The chain joins TRBV7-2 to TRBJ2-7; 10 bases are a match to TRBD2. J was trimmed by 3 bases and V by 0 bases; bases with no gene match: 5. CDR3 length: 16 amino acids. Germline assignment: CDR1 SGHTA and CDR2 FQGNSA. The CDR3 spells CASSLASGRTYYEQYF. The CDR3 bases are TGTGCCAGCAGCTTAGCTAGCGGGAGGACCTACTACGAGCAGTACTTC.

The V and J genes are TRBV6-2 or TRBV6-3 and TRBJ1-1; TRBD1 aligns across 11 bases. The CDR3 covers 16 residues. The V and J ends lost 3 bases and 6 bases, in that order; junction bases with no gene match: 9. Germline V lookup: CDR1 MNHEY, CDR2 SVGEGT. The CDR3 spells CASSYPRDRGWAEAFF. For the CDR3, the DNA is TGTGCCAGCAGTTATCCCCGGGACAGGGGGTGGGCTGAAGCTTTCTTT.

This chain joins TRBV19 and TRBJ1-5; tentatively, D is TRBD1 (5 bases). CDR3 size: 16 residues. Germline CDR1 and CDR2: LNHDA and SQIVND (reference sequence). The V gene lost 3 bases and the J gene lost 0 bases, with 12 bases spanning the gap. The CDR3 reads CASSIRDWDSNQPQHF. CDR3 nucleotide sequence: TGTGCCAGTAGTATCCGGGACTGGGATAGCAATCAGCCCCAGCATTTT.

J is TRBJ1-2 and V is TRBV25-1; TRBD1 matches 8 bases. The germline V gene encodes CDR1 MGHDK and CDR2 SYGVNS. The V segment lost 4 bases and the J segment 4 bases; nucleotides outside the gene matches: 8. This CDR3 region has 15 residues. The CDR3 loop reads CASSATRGLGYGYTF. CDR3 coding DNA: TGTGCCAGCAGTGCCACCAGGGGGCTTGGCTATGGCTACACCTTC.

V is TRBV10-1 and J is TRBJ2-5, with 12 bases lining up with TRBD2. The CDR3 is 17 residues long. Germline lookup yields CDR1 WNHNN and CDR2 SYGVQD (reference sequence). Losses at the gene ends were 6 bases for V and 5 bases for J; bases not matched to a gene: 13. The DNA for the CDR3 is TGCGCCAGCAGCGTCTTAACCCTAGCGGGAGGGCCGGAGACCCAGTACTTC. Protein sequence: CASSVLTLAGGPETQYF.

In nucleotides, the CDR3 is TGTGCCAGCAGCTTTGCGGCTATCCAAGAGACCCAGTACTTC. As protein: CASSFAAIQETQYF. The rearrangement links TRBV5-4 to TRBJ2-5; no clear D gene. The CDR3 extends over 14 amino acids. Between the trimmed V and J ends, which lost 2 bases and 1 base, there was a span of 9 bases. Germline V lookup: CDR1 SGHNT, CDR2 YYREEE (reference sequence).

This sequence joins TRBV5-6 and TRBJ2-7; D not certain. Trimming removed 4 bases at V and 0 bases at J, with 11 bases between. The CDR3 totals 14 residues. Germline V gene data show CDR1 as SGHDT and CDR2 as YYEEEE. CDR3 nucleotide sequence: TGTGCCAGCAGCCCGACGGATAGCTCCTACGAGCAGTACTTC. Amino acids: CASSPTDSSYEQYF. The full variable domain, with the rest looked up from reference TRBV5-6 and TRBJ2-7, is DAGVTQSPTHLIKTRGQQVTLRCSPKSGHDTVSWYQQALGQGPQFIFQYYEEEERQRGNFPDRFSGHQFPNYSSELNVNALLLGDSALYLCASSPTDSSYEQYFGPGTRLTVT.

The rearrangement uses TRBV4-2 and TRBJ2-5; TRBD1 or TRBD2 may be the D gene (6 bases each). Between the trimmed V and J ends, which lost 0 bases and 1 base, there was a span of 12 bases. This CDR3 is built from 16 residues. CDR1 is LGHNA and CDR2 is YNFKEQ in the germline V gene. The CDR3 spells CASSQEGGRTQETQYF. The CDR3 coding sequence is TGTGCCAGCAGCCAAGAGGGGGGCAGAACCCAAGAGACCCAGTACTTC.

The rearrangement uses TRBV5-6 and TRBJ2-7, with D unclear. The germline V gene has CDR1 SGHDT and CDR2 YYEEEE. CDR3 length: 11 amino acids. Trimming pared 0 bases from V and 7 bases from J, leaving 5 bases between. Here the CDR3 reads CASSLGGEQYF. The CDR3 nucleotides are TGTGCCAGCAGCTTGGGCGGAGAGCAGTACTTC.

This chain connects TRBV10-3 to TRBJ1-2; maybe TRBD1 (5 bases). Between the trimmed V and J ends, which lost 0 bases and 8 bases, there was a span of 10 bases. From germline, CDR1 is ENHRY and CDR2 SYGVKD. The CDR3 contains 13 residues. CDR3 region: CAISESGAPGYTF. The CDR3 nucleotides read TGTGCCATCAGTGAGTCTGGGGCGCCGGGCTACACCTTC.

The rearrangement uses TRBV28 and TRBJ1-1; tentative D call: TRBD1 (5 bases). V lost 6 bases and J lost 6, with 17 bases in between. CDR1 is MDHEN, CDR2 SYDVKM, per germline. CDR3 size: 14 residues. The CDR3 spells CASRLWGEGSEAFF. CDR3 nucleotides: TGTGCCAGCAGGCTATGGGGGGAGGGGTCTGAAGCTTTCTTT.

The J gene is TRBJ1-2, the V gene TRBV24-1, with TRBD1 identical over 7 bases. Per the germline V gene, CDR1 is KGHDR and CDR2 is SFDVKD. CDR3 size: 12 residues. V gave up 5 bases and J gave up 4 bases; unmatched junction bases: 0. CDR3 protein: CATSGDSYGYTF. CDR3 in DNA: TGTGCCACCAGTGGGGACAGCTATGGCTACACCTTC.

The rearrangement joins TRBV28 to TRBJ2-3; a possible D gene is TRBD2 (5 bases). V was cut by 6 bases and J by 1 base, with 14 bases left in between. CDR3 length equals 15 residues. In germline, CDR1 is MDHEN, CDR2 SYDVKM. CDR3 protein: CASSPRGLGTDTQYF. The CDR3 bases are TGTGCCAGCAGCCCCCGCGGACTTGGCACAGATACGCAGTATTTT.

In the case of this clone: A junction end diverges from the germline sequence, so it may reflect a read error. This chain uses TRBV7-2 with TRBJ2-7; the match to TRBD2 covers 13 bases. From germline, CDR1 is SGHTA and CDR2 FQGNSA. This CDR3 region has 15 residues. The CDR3 reads CASRLGTSGIYEQYF. The CDR3 DNA follows: TGTGCCAGCAGATTAGGGACTAGCGGGATCTACGAGCAGTACTTC.

The chain has TRBV29-1 and TRBJ2-3; 7 positions match TRBD2. Germline-derived CDR1 and CDR2 are SQVTM and ANQGSEA. Trimming removed 7 bases from V and 1 base from J; junction bases left unmatched: 11. This CDR3 spans 15 amino acids. CDR3 in amino acids: CSGGSWEGGTDTQYF. The CDR3 coding sequence is TGCAGCGGGGGCTCGTGGGAGGGAGGCACAGATACGCAGTATTTT.

The chain joins TRBV9 to TRBJ1-2; no clear D. Germline V gene data show CDR1 as SGDLS and CDR2 as YYNGEE. The ends were cut back, 0 bases at V and 8 bases at J, with 8 bases in the middle. This CDR3 has 12 residues. The CDR3 loop reads CASSVGPYGYTF. CDR3 DNA: TGTGCCAGCAGCGTAGGACCTTACGGCTACACCTTC.

This chain joins TRBV7-3 and TRBJ2-3; no definite D call. The CDR3 is 13 amino acids. The germline V gene has CDR1 SGHTA and CDR2 FQGTGA. Trimming stripped 5 bases from V and 1 base from J, with 7 bases between. The DNA of the CDR3 is TGTGCCAGCAGCCCCCAGGGCACAGATACGCAGTATTTT. Translated, it gives CASSPQGTDTQYF.

The V call is TRBV30, the J call TRBJ1-2, with D possibly matching TRBD1 (5 bases). V lost 4 bases to trimming and J lost 7 bases, with 7 bases between them. This CDR3 contains 10 residues. CDR1 and CDR2 from the germline V gene are GTSNPN and SVGIG (reference sequence). The CDR3 nucleotides read TGTGCCTGGAAGGGGTTTGGCTACACCTTC. This encodes CAWKGFGYTF.

In DNA, the CDR3 is TGTGCCAGCAGTCGGACTAGCGGGACTTACAATGAGCAGTTCTTC. This sequence encodes CASSRTSGTYNEQFF. V gene TRBV2 combines with J gene TRBJ2-1, with 12 bases matching TRBD2. The ends lost 5 bases at V and 4 bases at J; junction bases unmatched: 3. Germline V lookup: CDR1 SNHLY, CDR2 FYNNEI. CDR3 length: 15 amino acids.

The chain couples TRBV6-1 to TRBJ1-5; perhaps TRBD1 as D (5 bases). V was clipped by 3 bases and J by 11 bases, with 14 bases between them. The CDR3 is made up of 13 amino acids. CDR1 is MNHNS, CDR2 SASEGT, per germline. CDR3 DNA sequence: TGTGCCAGCAGTGAGGGACCTGGGCAGTCCCAGCATTTT. Translating gives CASSEGPGQSQHF.